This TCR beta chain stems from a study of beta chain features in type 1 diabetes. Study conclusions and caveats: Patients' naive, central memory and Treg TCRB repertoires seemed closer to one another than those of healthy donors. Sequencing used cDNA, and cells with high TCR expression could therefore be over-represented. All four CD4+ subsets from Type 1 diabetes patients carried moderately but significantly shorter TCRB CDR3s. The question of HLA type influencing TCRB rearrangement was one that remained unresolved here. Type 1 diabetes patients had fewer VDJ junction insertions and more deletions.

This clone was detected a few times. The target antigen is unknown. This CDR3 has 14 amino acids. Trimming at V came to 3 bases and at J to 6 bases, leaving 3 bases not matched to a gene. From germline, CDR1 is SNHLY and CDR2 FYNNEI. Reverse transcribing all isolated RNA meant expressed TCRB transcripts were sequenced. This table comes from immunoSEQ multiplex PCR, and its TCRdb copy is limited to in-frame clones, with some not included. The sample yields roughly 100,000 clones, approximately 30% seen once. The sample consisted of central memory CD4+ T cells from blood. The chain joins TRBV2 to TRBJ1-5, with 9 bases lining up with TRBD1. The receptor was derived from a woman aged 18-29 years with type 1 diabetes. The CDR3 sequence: CASSEGTGFQPQHF. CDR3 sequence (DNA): TGTGCCAGCAGTGAGGGGACAGGGTTTCAGCCCCAGCATTTT.